Shown below are 27 T cell receptor beta chains from a single sample sequenced in a study of regulatory T cells in long-lasting Graves disease. The sample's time point: persistent/refractory GD, antithyroid drugs over 5 years with positive TRAb. RNA from PBMCs was the source of the TCR library. Building the TCR beta libraries relied on iRepertoire HTBI primers, and CDR3 regions underwent Arm-PCR. TCRdb re-derived calls from the multiplex PCR reads in MiXCR, one entry per CDR3 protein. The sample records roughly 450,000 distinct CDR3 sequences, less than 25% being singletons. The sequenced sample was peripheral blood mononuclear cells (PBMCs), obtained when the disease was refractory, from a patient treated with antithyroid drugs. The receptors derive from a female donor with Graves disease.

The chain employs TRBV6-1 and TRBJ2-2, with a possible D match to TRBD2 (6 bases). Trimming cost V 7 bases and J 4 bases, with 19 bases left between them. CDR3 size: 16 residues. Germline V gene data show CDR1 as MNHNS and CDR2 as SASEGT. The CDR3 spells CASIRVGGMSTGELFF. The CDR3 DNA reads as TGTGCCAGCATACGGGTGGGCGGGATGAGCACCGGGGAGCTGTTTTTT.

This clonotype came up many times. This CDR3 reads CASSGLYTGELFF. CDR3 nucleotide sequence: TGTGCCAGCAGTGGGCTCTACACCGGGGAGCTGTTTTTT. The genes are TRBV12-3 or TRBV12-4 and TRBJ2-2; D not certain. Trimming pared 5 bases from V and 3 bases from J, leaving 7 bases between. This CDR3 has 13 amino acids.

CDR3 nucleotide sequence: TGTGCCAGCAGTGGGCGGGGGCCCACCGGGGAGCTGTTTTTT. Protein sequence: CASSGRGPTGELFF. The chain couples TRBV2 to TRBJ2-2, with TRBD2 as a possible D gene (7 bases). Germline V gene sequence: CDR1 SNHLY, CDR2 FYNNEI. CDR3 length: 14 amino acids. V shed 4 bases and J shed 4 bases, with 10 bases lying between them.

This clonotype was recorded many times. This rearrangement joins TRBV3-1 to TRBJ1-1; D unclear. V dropped 4 bases and J dropped 1 base, with 13 bases sitting between them. Per the germline V gene, CDR1 is LGHDT and CDR2 is YNNKEL (reference sequence). This CDR3 spans 15 amino acids. The CDR3 DNA follows: TGTGCCAGCAGCCCCATGTGGGGAGGGAACACTGAAGCTTTCTTT. Translation: CASSPMWGGNTEAFF.

Note on this clonotype: A much more abundant neighbour one base away suggests this may be a read error. CDR3 in amino acids: CSVDGGDGYTF. The CDR3 region has the DNA TGCAGCGTTGATGGAGGGGATGGCTACACCTTC. The V call is TRBV29-1, the J call TRBJ1-2; D may be TRBD1 (5 bases). Germline loops: CDR1 SQVTM, CDR2 ANQGSEA. The V end lost 3 bases, the J end lost 6 bases, and 8 bases lay between the germline ends. The CDR3 spans 11 residues.

This chain uses TRBV6-1 with TRBJ2-7, with D tentatively TRBD1 (5 bases). Germline lookup yields CDR1 MNHNS and CDR2 SASEGT. V dropped 6 bases and J dropped 3 bases, with 15 bases sitting between them. The CDR3 consists of 14 residues. The CDR3 spells CASRVRGEIYEQYF. The CDR3 nucleotides are TGTGCCAGCAGGGTAAGGGGCGAGATCTACGAGCAGTACTTC.

This clonotype was seen more than once but under ten times. The chain employs TRBV5-1 and TRBJ2-7, with D hard to call. The CDR3 extends over 14 amino acids. Looked up from germline, CDR1 is SGHRS and CDR2 is YFSETQ. Trimming removed 1 base from V and 0 bases from J, with 8 bases in between. CDR3 sequence: CASSLWDNSYEQYF. The CDR3 DNA is TGCGCCAGCAGCTTGTGGGATAACTCCTACGAGCAGTACTTC.

The rearrangement uses TRBV5-6 and TRBJ1-1, with 7 bases aligning to TRBD1. This CDR3 comprises 16 residues. The V and J ends lost 4 bases and 0 bases, in that order; junction bases with no gene match: 9. CDR1 SGHDT and CDR2 YYEEEE come from the germline V gene. The CDR3 is CASSHPGTVMNTEAFF. DNA of the CDR3: TGTGCCAGCAGCCATCCCGGGACAGTCATGAACACTGAAGCTTTCTTT.

This clonotype was counted many times. This rearrangement joins TRBV10-3 to TRBJ2-7; perhaps TRBD2 as D (5 bases). This CDR3 contains 15 residues. The V gene lost 3 bases and the J gene lost 4 bases, with 16 bases spanning the gap. Germline assignment: CDR1 ENHRY and CDR2 SYGVKD. CDR3 nucleotides: TGTGCCATCAGTGACCCGGGAACGTCTCCATACGAGCAGTACTTC. It is translated as CAISDPGTSPYEQYF.

This clonotype came up many times. The chain uses TRBV29-1 and TRBJ1-1; 7 bases fit TRBD1. CDR3 length: 13 amino acids. The germline V gene has CDR1 SQVTM and CDR2 ANQGSEA. Here the CDR3 reads CSVTTGANTEAFF. The CDR3, as DNA: TGCAGTGTGACAACAGGGGCGAACACTGAAGCTTTCTTT. The full variable domain, in which reference TRBV29-1 and TRBJ1-1 provide the parts outside the CDR3, is SAVISQKPSRDICQRGTSLTIQCQVDSQVTMMFWYRQQPGQSLTLIATANQGSEATYESGFVIDKFPISRPNLTFSTLTVSNMSPEDSSIYLCSVTTGANTEAFFGQGTRLTVV.

Regarding this clonotype: The CDR3 end shows no conserved phenylalanine or tryptophan, and so a read error is likely. Because the CDR3's place on the DNA is in doubt, the DNA is left out and the CDR3 is given as listed by TCRdb. The chain is built from TRBV2 and TRBJ2-7; the DNA was not used to check the table's D call, TRBD1. Germline-derived CDR1 and CDR2 are SNHLY and FYNNEI. Including both end residues, the CDR3 is 12 amino acids long. The chain's CDR3 is CASSVSKTGAFS.

V is TRBV29-1 and J is TRBJ2-1; TRBD1 might be the D (6 bases). The ends were cut back, 1 base at V and 6 bases at J, with 22 bases in the middle. CDR3 length: 17 amino acids. Germline V lookup: CDR1 SQVTM, CDR2 ANQGSEA. Here the CDR3 reads CSVEGAGALTGPNEQFF. In nucleotides, the CDR3 is TGCAGCGTTGAAGGGGCAGGGGCGCTCACCGGACCCAATGAGCAGTTCTTC.

This clonotype was detected ten times or more. The gene calls are TRBV29-1 and TRBJ1-2; D might be TRBD1 (5 bases). Germline V gives CDR1 SQVTM, CDR2 ANQGSEA. CDR3 length equals 11 residues. V gave up 6 bases and J gave up 3 bases, with 8 bases separating them. Here the CDR3 reads CSVGQDYGYTF. The CDR3 nucleotides read TGCAGCGTCGGACAAGACTATGGCTACACCTTC.

The chain has TRBV6-5 and TRBJ2-1, with D possibly being TRBD1 (5 bases). This CDR3 spans 15 amino acids. Germline assignment: CDR1 MNHEY and CDR2 SVGAGI. V lost 6 bases, J lost 1 base, and 13 bases lay in between. CDR3 sequence (DNA): TGTGCCAGCAGATACCAACAGGTATCCTACAATGAGCAGTTCTTC. It codes for CASRYQQVSYNEQFF.

This clonotype was observed at least ten times. The chain couples TRBV30 to TRBJ2-2, with D unclear. The V and J ends lost 0 bases and 1 base respectively, with 0 bases between them. Looked up from germline, CDR1 is GTSNPN and CDR2 is SVGIG (reference sequence). CDR3 length: 12 amino acids. The CDR3 DNA reads as TGTGCCTGGAGTGTGAACACCGGGGAGCTGTTTTTT. Its translation is CAWSVNTGELFF. The variable domain in full, completed from reference TRBV30 and TRBJ2-2, reads SQTIHQWPATLVQPVGSPLSLECTVEGTSNPNLYWYRQAAGRGLQLLFYSVGIGQISSEVPQNLSASRPQDRQFILSSKKLLLSDSGFYLCAWSVNTGELFFGEGSRLTVL.

This clonotype was counted at least ten times. V and J are TRBV28 and TRBJ2-7; 8 positions agree with TRBD2. V dropped 3 bases and J dropped 3; count of bases not matched to a gene: 4. Germline assignment: CDR1 MDHEN and CDR2 SYDVKM. The CDR3 contains 14 residues. CDR3 protein: CASSFLAGLYEQYF. CDR3 nucleotides: TGTGCCAGCAGTTTTTTAGCGGGACTCTACGAGCAGTACTTC.

This clonotype was counted many times. CDR3 sequence (DNA): TGTGCCAGCTCACCGGTCCACGAGCAGTACTTC. Translated, it gives CASSPVHEQYF. This chain uses TRBV18 with TRBJ2-7; D not resolved. Germline CDR1 is KGHSH and CDR2 is LQKENI. The V and J ends lost 3 bases and 5 bases respectively, with 5 bases between them. The CDR3 runs to 11 residues.

This clonotype was seen a few times. The V gene is TRBV10-3, the J gene TRBJ1-2; 10 positions agree with TRBD1. Germline V gene lookup returns CDR1 ENHRY and CDR2 SYGVKD. The CDR3 length is 14 residues. Trimming took 6 bases from V and 3 from J; bases not matched to a gene: 4. In DNA, the CDR3 is TGTGCCATCAGGGCCGGGACAGGGGACTATGGCTACACCTTC. As protein: CAIRAGTGDYGYTF.

The chain has TRBV11-1 and TRBJ2-1; 13 bases are shared with TRBD2. The germline gives CDR1 SGHAT, CDR2 FQDESV (reference sequence). This CDR3 has 15 amino acids. Losses at the gene ends were 1 base for V and 8 bases for J; bases not matched to a gene: 2. CDR3 DNA: TGTGCCAGCAGCTTAGGGACTAGCGGGAGCGATGAGCAGTTCTTC. Protein product: CASSLGTSGSDEQFF. The variable domain in full, completed from reference TRBV11-1 and TRBJ2-1, reads EAEVAQSPRYKITEKSQAVAFWCDPISGHATLYWYRQILGQGPELLVQFQDESVVDDSQLPKDRFSAERLKGVDSTLKIQPAELGDSAMYLCASSLGTSGSDEQFFGPGTRLTVL.

There are many counts of this clonotype. The chain is built from TRBV12-3 or TRBV12-4 and TRBJ1-1; TRBD1 matches at 7 bases. This CDR3 has 17 amino acids. V gave up 3 bases and J gave up 2 bases; unmatched junction bases: 12. For the CDR3, the DNA is TGTGCCAGCAGTTTCGCGAACGACAGGGTACCTAACACTGAAGCTTTCTTT. Its translation: CASSFANDRVPNTEAFF.

The table lists this clonotype with a count of one. The CDR3 sequence: CASIVAGSSYNEQFF. The CDR3 DNA is TGTGCCAGCATTGTAGCGGGGAGCTCCTACAATGAGCAGTTCTTC. This rearrangement joins TRBV6-2 or TRBV6-3 to TRBJ2-1, with TRBD2 identical over 8 bases. V was pared by 7 bases and J by 0 bases, with 5 bases of the junction left unmatched. CDR1 and CDR2 from the germline V gene are MNHEY and SVGEGT. This CDR3 has 15 amino acids.

The rearrangement links TRBV7-9 to TRBJ2-7; D may be TRBD2 (5 bases). Between the trimmed V and J ends, which lost 10 bases and 5 bases, there was a span of 24 bases. From germline, CDR1 is SEHNR and CDR2 FQNEAQ (reference sequence). The CDR3 has 15 amino acids. CDR3 residues: CATPREGGAPNEQYF. The CDR3 DNA is TGTGCCACCCCCCGCGAAGGAGGAGCCCCCAACGAGCAGTACTTC.

This clonotype has only a few counts. The chain uses TRBV5-1 and TRBJ2-7; tentatively, D is TRBD1 (6 bases). The germline gives CDR1 SGHRS, CDR2 YFSETQ. CDR3 length equals 15 residues. V was pared by 2 bases and J by 0 bases, with 12 bases between. The DNA of the CDR3 is TGCGCCAGCAGCTTTGACAGGCAGATCTCCTACGAGCAGTACTTC. Amino acid sequence: CASSFDRQISYEQYF.

The gene calls are TRBV6-1 and TRBJ1-5; tentative D call: TRBD1 (5 bases). V lost 7 bases and J lost 0, with 13 bases in between. CDR1 and CDR2 from the germline V gene are MNHNS and SASEGT. The CDR3 extends over 15 amino acids. CDR3 nucleotide sequence: TGTGCCAGCAAGGCGAGACAGCATAGCAATCAGCCCCAGCATTTT. Encoded protein: CASKARQHSNQPQHF.

V is TRBV27 and J is TRBJ2-7; 9 bases align to TRBD1. The CDR3 length is 17 residues. Germline CDR1 reads MNHEY; CDR2 reads SMNVEV (reference sequence). Trimming at V came to 4 bases and at J to 4 bases, leaving 14 bases not matched to a gene. CDR3 in DNA: TGTGCCAGCAGTTCGTCCAATCCGGACAGGGGACGATACGAGCAGTACTTC. It specifies CASSSSNPDRGRYEQYF.

V is TRBV6-5 and J is TRBJ2-2; D unresolved. The CDR3 extends over 13 amino acids. The V end lost 0 bases, the J end lost 6 bases, and 5 bases lay between the germline ends. CDR1 is MNHEY and CDR2 is SVGAGI in the germline V gene. CDR3 loop: CASSYSVSGELFF. CDR3 sequence (DNA): TGTGCCAGCAGTTACTCGGTTTCCGGGGAGCTGTTTTTT.

This clonotype was seen at least ten times. This sequence joins TRBV24-1 and TRBJ2-7; D gene ambiguous. V gave up 4 bases and J gave up 5 bases, with 20 bases separating them. Germline V gene data show CDR1 as KGHDR and CDR2 as SFDVKD. This CDR3 contains 16 residues. CDR3 loop: CATSDQLTRRTDEQYF. CDR3 nucleotide sequence: TGTGCCACCAGTGACCAACTGACAAGGCGAACTGACGAGCAGTACTTC.